Detailed here is one T cell receptor (beta chain). Its antigen is currently not known. A read error may produce the germline difference seen at one junction end. This specimen belongs to a study of cytomegalovirus exposure and HLA in healthy donors (dated by TCRdb to about 2017). General notes on the study: In an earlier analysis of roughly 500 of the donors, roughly 300 Gb of sequence data and 100 million or so unique TCR beta sequences from roughly 200 million T cells were reported. Donor age, sex, ethnicity and CMV serostatus were collected together with the repertoire data. An early release covering some 640 HLA-typed donors comprised approximately 300 gigabases of sequencing data and 85 million or so unique TCR sequences. The T cell repertoires of 666 subjects were profiled by immunosequencing and related to cytomegalovirus serostatus. The study aimed to test whether signatures of past pathogen exposure could be identified by cataloging public T cell receptors. Along with the approximately 700-subject first cohort, a separate validation cohort of around 120 different subjects was used. Four to six DR-DQ haplotypes were handled as single units for association and clustering, since linkage in the cohort was strong. Typing coverage varied by locus: about 629-640 donors for A, B, C, DRB1 and DQB1; approximately 520 for DQA1; 606 for DPA1; around 450 for DPB1. An earlier analysis of roughly 580 of the donors used high-throughput TCR beta sequencing to judge whether each TCR beta V gene segment behaved as functional or pseudogenic. The later analysis used no new phenotypic data to find candidate immune exposures, relying instead on TCR beta sequences and their occurrence across donors. A later genetic analysis used genome-wide SNP genotypes for about 65% of the 666 donors, treating that subset as a discovery cohort. Of the 300 to 450 genotyped donors, 65% to 90% were placed in the genetic ancestry cluster associated with self-reported Caucasian donors. The study combined high-throughput TCR immunosequencing, statistical association of individual TCRs with disease status, and machine learning to predict cytomegalovirus infection status. All discovery cohort repertoires had been generated using a single sequencing platform. A later analysis re-analyzed previously published TCR beta repertoires from approximately 700 donors and added high-resolution HLA genotyping to study TCR occurrence patterns. Class I and class II HLA loci were covered by the typing at four-digit resolution. Among almost 400 genotyped donors of the cohort, an average of around 240,000 unique TCR beta nucleotide sequences were sequenced per donor, roughly 20% of them non-productive.

To prepare the library, the immunoSEQ multiplex PCR assay was applied. The multiplex PCR relied on a mix of 60 forward primers for TCR Vbeta segments and 13 reverse primers for TCR Jbeta segments. A multiplex PCR assay on genomic DNA amplified the CDR3 region of rearranged TCR beta genes. On the Illumina HiSeq System, the amplified TCR beta libraries were sequenced as 87-base-pair reads. The published analysis was carried out like this. A later analysis counted about 80 million unique TCR beta chains across the 500 to 850 repertoires, and about 10 million of these chains were shared by at least two donors. To remove PCR and sequencing errors, raw reads were error-corrected and collapsed into unique sequences using a nearest-neighbor algorithm that merged closely related sequences. CDR3 sequences were aligned to IMGT reference sequences to assign V, D and J gene segments. For a sequence to be retained, a match of at least six nucleotides to both a V gene segment and a J gene segment was required. A rearrangement counted as productive if the CDR3 had no stop codons and remained in frame with V and J, and every other rearrangement counted as non-productive. CDR3 was defined according to IMGT convention as the region running from the second conserved V-encoded cysteine to the conserved J-encoded phenylalanine. The earlier analysis of 587 of the donors excluded sequences that lacked an unambiguous match to a single V gene segment. An earlier analysis of 587 of the donors classified V segments as functional when productive rearrangements were above 56.7% and as segregating when the standard deviation between donors was above 5%. A statistical classification framework was built to diagnose cytomegalovirus status from the catalog of TCR beta chain sequences. A later analysis assigned V and J genes by comparing TCR nucleotide sequences with IMGT/GENE-DB human TR gene sequences. Using the TCRdist pipeline, a later analysis assigned CDR3 sequences along with most-parsimonious VDJ recombination scenarios. In a later analysis, every TCR beta chain was defined by the combination of its CDR3 amino acid sequence and its V-gene family, and reads without a unique V-gene family were dropped. To address suspected cross-contamination and a sequencing artifact, a later analysis removed 550 to 750 highly shared, low-generation-probability nucleotide sequences. For each public chain, a later analysis derived a clonal expansion index from normalized ranks of inferred template counts within each repertoire. Generation probabilities in a later analysis came from a VDJ recombination model fitted to out-of-frame rearrangements, and those results were checked against IGoR. A later analysis scored TCR-TCR, TCR-HLA and TCR-CMV co-occurrence with hypergeometric tests, applying a repertoire-size bias correction to TCR pairs. In a later analysis, false discovery rates were estimated by permuting HLA or CMV assignments 20 times. In a later analysis, co-occurring TCRs were grouped using DBSCAN, with TCRdist sequence similarity added in when clustering inside HLA-allele-positive subsets. Repertoires with fewer than 30,000 or more than 120,000 public chains were left out of co-occurrence clustering, as were four to six repertoires with anomalous nucleotide sharing. TCRdb carries this immuneACCESS record with in-frame sequences only. Its versions omit some clonotypes, under half of them owing to an unresolved V gene in the studies checked, with the rest unexplained. V, J and clone size reflect that table, while D and trimming were determined from the DNA. This sample has 200,000 to 250,000 clones in its table, and 75% to 85% of those were observed once. Jointly, the top ten make up 8% of the sample.

General study outcomes and caveats: A later genetic analysis reported fewer N-insertions in productive TCRs among donors in an Asian-associated ancestry cluster than the approximately 670-donor mean. According to a later analysis, parvovirus B19, influenza, CMV and Epstein-Barr virus appeared linked to several top co-occurrence clusters. Because counts were too low, roughly 16 rarely observed V segments, including chromosome 9 orphons, were left out of the earlier analysis of 587 of the donors. The sequencing pipeline was judged likely to have produced a cluster of highly shared sequence variants as a technical artifact. In the study, 164 TCR beta chains were listed as associated with cytomegalovirus. Most TCR sequences were observed very rarely across donors, whereas some public TCRs were present in many individuals. Because HLA typing was missing for some donors at each locus, association tests included only the typed subset. When HLA alleles, especially DR and DQ, strongly co-occurred, TCR associations were difficult to assign to individual alleles. The authors suggested that the approach could potentially be generalized to other disease states and immunological phenotypes. The classifier was reported to diagnose cytomegalovirus status with high specificity and sensitivity in both the original and validation cohorts. Most CMV-associated TCR beta chains appeared to be HLA-restricted in a later analysis, and the HLA associations seemed to be driven largely by CMV exposure. Immune exposure information for the cohort was limited to CMV serostatus. An association between a missense DCLRE1C variant and V-gene and J-gene trimming of TCR beta chains was found in a later genetic analysis and replicated in an independent cohort. In a later analysis, HLA-associated TCR beta chains were found to be more clonally expanded and to have lower generation probabilities than equally common non-associated chains. Some IMGT-functional V segments, including TRBV6-2 and TRBV6-3, could not be distinguished by the 87-base-pair reads and were therefore excluded. At a false discovery rate of 0.05, a later analysis linked fewer than 20,000 TCR beta sequences to specific HLA alleles. This cohort had only TCR beta chains sequenced, and the lack of alpha or paired-chain data limited which features could be detected. In a later analysis, TCR association rates were found to vary across HLA loci, with the most associated TCRs seen for DRB1 alleles and the fewest for HLA-C alleles. Linkage disequilibrium might explain the correlated functional status among segregating V segments, but an unknown experimental factor could not be ruled out. A few of the identified cytomegalovirus-associated TCR beta chains were confirmed in vitro to be specific for cytomegalovirus antigens. A further reported finding was that TCR beta sequences accurately predicted the HLA-A and HLA-B alleles for most subjects in the first cohort. In an earlier analysis of around 600 of the donors, most TCR beta V segments were observed in productive rearrangements about 90% or about 30% of the time, broadly matching IMGT annotations. Roughly uniform sequencing depth across donors was assumed in presence/absence analyses, although this assumption may not hold.

The cohort comprised more than 550 healthy bone marrow donors. Cohort members were all nominally healthy when sampled, although unrecorded immune exposures were likely present. The donor tested CMV seropositive, placing the donor among the approximately 310 seropositive members of the cohort. Each donor provided a peripheral blood sample, and peripheral blood mononuclear cells were used for TCR beta sequencing. The Qiagen DNeasy Blood Extraction Kit was used to extract genomic DNA from the blood cell samples. Its CDR3 holds 14 amino acids, cysteine through phenylalanine. Only CDR3 DNA remains: 42 bases, in frame from the first base. CDR1 is given as SGHRS and CDR2 as YFSETQ, both from the germline V gene.

The origin of this receptor is a woman in her sixties or seventies in good health and CMV-seropositive. Sequenced: PBMCs. The chain is assembled from TRBV5-1 and TRBJ2-5; no D gene is confidently identified. This receptor has the CDR3 CASSLRPDQEAQYF. The sequenced DNA: TGCGCCAGCAGCTTGAGGCCAGACCAAGAGGCCCAGTACTTC. The full variable domain, completed from the reference TRBV5-1 and TRBJ2-5 proteins outside the CDR3, reads KAGVTQTPRYLIKTRGQQVTLSCSPISGHRSVSWYQQTPGQGLQFLFEYFSETQRNKGNFPGRFSGRQFSNSRSEMNVSTLELGDSALYLCASSLRPDQEAQYFGPGTRLLVL.